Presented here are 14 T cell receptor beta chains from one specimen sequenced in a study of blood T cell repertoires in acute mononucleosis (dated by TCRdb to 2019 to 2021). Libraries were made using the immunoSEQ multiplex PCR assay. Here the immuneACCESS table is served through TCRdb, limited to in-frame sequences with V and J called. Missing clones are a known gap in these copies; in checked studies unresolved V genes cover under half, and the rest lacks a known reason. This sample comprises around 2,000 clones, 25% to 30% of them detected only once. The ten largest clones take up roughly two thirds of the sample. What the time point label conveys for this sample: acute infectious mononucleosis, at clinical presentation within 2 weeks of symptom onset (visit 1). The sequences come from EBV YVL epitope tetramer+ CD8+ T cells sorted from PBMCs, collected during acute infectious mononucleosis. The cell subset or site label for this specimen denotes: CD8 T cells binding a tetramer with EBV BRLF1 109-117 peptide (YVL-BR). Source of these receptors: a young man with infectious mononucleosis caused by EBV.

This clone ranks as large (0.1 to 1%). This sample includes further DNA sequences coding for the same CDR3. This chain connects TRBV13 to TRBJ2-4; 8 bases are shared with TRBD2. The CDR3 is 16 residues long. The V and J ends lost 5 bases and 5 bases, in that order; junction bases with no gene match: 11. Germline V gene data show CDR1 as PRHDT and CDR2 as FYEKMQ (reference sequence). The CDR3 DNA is TGTGCCAGCAGCCACCCCCGGGAGGGAGGGCAAAACATTCAGTACTTC. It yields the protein CASSHPREGGQNIQYF. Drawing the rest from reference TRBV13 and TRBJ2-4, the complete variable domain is AAGVIQSPRHLIKEKRETATLKCYPIPRHDTVYWYQQGPGQDPQFLISFYEKMQSDKGSIPDRFSAQQFSDYHSELNMSSLELGDSALYFCASSHPREGGQNIQYFGAGTRLSVL.

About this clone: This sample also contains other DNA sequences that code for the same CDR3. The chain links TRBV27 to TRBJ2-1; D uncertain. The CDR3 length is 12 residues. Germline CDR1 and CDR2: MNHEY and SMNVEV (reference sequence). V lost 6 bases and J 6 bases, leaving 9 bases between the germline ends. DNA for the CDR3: TGTGCCAGCAGCCTATTTTCCAATGAGCAGTTCTTC. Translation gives CASSLFSNEQFF.

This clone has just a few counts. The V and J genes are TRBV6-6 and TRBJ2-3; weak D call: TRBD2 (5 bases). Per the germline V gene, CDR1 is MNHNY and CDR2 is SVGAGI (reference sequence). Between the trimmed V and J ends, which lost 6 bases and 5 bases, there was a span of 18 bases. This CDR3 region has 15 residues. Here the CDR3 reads CASSQEPLSGDTQYF. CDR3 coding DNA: TGTGCCAGCAGCCAAGAACCCCTAAGCGGAGATACGCAGTATTTT.

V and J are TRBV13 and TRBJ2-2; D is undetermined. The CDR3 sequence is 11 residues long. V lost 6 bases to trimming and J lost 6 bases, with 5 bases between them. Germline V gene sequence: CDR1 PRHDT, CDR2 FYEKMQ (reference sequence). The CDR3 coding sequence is TGTGCCAGCAGACAGTCCGGGGAGCTGTTTTTT. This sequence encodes CASRQSGELFF.

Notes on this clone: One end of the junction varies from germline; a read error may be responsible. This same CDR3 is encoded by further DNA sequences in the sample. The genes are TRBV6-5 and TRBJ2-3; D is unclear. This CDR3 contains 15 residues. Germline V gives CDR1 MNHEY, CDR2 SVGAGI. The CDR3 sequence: CASSALLGSASTLYF. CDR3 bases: TGTGCCAGCAGTGCCCTGCTTGGGTCAGCGTCGACGCTGTATTTT.

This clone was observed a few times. DNA of the CDR3: TGTGCCAGCAGCCACCCCCGGGAGGGAGGGCAAAACATTCAGTACTTC. Translating it yields CASSHPREGGQNIQYF. The chain combines TRBV13 with TRBJ2-5; TRBD2 matches at 8 bases. The J call may be mistaken, given a closer DNA end match to TRBJ2-4. The CDR3 runs to 16 residues. Germline CDR1 reads PRHDT; CDR2 reads FYEKMQ (reference sequence).

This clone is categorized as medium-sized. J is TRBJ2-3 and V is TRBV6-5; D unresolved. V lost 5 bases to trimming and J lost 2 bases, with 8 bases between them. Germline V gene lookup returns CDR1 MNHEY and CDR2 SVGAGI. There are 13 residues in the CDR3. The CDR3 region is CASSPAPTDTQYF. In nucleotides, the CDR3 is TGTGCCAGCAGTCCCGCTCCCACAGATACGCAGTATTTT.

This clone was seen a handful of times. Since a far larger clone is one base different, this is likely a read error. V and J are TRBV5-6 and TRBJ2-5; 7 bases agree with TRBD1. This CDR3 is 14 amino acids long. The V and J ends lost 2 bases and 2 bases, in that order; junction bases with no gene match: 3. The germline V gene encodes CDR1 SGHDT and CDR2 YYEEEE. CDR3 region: CASSFGTEQETQYF. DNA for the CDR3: TGTGCCAGCAGCTTCGGGACAGAGCAAGAGACCCAGTACTTC.

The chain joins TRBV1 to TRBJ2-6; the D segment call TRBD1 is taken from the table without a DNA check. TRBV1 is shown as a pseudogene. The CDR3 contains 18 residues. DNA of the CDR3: TGCACCAGCAGGTTTCATTGTTTGTGCACAAGTCGGGCCAACGTCCTGACTTTC. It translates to CTSRFHCLCTSRANVLTF.

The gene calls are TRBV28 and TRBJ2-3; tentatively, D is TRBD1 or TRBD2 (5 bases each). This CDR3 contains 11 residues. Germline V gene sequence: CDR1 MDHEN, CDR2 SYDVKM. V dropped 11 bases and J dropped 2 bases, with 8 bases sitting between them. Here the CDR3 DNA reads TGTGCCGGGACCAACACAGATACGCAGTATTTT. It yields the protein CAGTNTDTQYF. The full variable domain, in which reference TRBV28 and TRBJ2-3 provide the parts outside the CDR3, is DVKVTQSSRYLVKRTGEKVFLECVQDMDHENMFWYRQDPGLGLRLIYFSYDVKMKEKGDIPEGYSVSREKKERFSLILESASTNQTSMYLCAGTNTDTQYFGPGTRLTVL.

In DNA, the CDR3 is TGTGCCAGCAGTCCGGCCTCCAGGGTCCAAGAGACCCAGTACTTC. This sequence encodes CASSPASRVQETQYF. This chain joins TRBV6-5 and TRBJ2-5; maybe TRBD1 (5 bases). This CDR3 comprises 15 residues. The germline gives CDR1 MNHEY, CDR2 SVGAGI. Trimming removed 5 bases from V and 1 base from J, with 14 bases in between.

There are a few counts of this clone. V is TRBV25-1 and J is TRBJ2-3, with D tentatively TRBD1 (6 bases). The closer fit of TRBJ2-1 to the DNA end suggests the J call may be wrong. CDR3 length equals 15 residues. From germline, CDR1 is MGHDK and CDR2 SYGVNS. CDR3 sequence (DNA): TGTGCCAGCAGTGATTTCCGACAGGTGGACAATGAGCAGTTCTTC. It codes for CASSDFRQVDNEQFF.

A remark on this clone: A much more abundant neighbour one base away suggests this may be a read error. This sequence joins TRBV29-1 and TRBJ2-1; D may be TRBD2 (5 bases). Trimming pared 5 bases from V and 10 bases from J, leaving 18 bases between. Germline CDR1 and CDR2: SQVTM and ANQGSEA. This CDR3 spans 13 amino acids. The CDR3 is CSVRAGTTYEQFF. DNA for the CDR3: TGCAGCGTTCGGGCGGGCACGACCTACGAGCAGTTCTTC.

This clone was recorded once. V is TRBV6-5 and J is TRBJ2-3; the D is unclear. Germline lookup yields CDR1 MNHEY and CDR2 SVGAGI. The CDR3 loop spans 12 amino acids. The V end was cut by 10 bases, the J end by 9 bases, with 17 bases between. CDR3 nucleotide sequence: TGTGCCATACTTGGGTCAGCGTCGACGCAGTATTTT. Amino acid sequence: CAILGSASTQYF.